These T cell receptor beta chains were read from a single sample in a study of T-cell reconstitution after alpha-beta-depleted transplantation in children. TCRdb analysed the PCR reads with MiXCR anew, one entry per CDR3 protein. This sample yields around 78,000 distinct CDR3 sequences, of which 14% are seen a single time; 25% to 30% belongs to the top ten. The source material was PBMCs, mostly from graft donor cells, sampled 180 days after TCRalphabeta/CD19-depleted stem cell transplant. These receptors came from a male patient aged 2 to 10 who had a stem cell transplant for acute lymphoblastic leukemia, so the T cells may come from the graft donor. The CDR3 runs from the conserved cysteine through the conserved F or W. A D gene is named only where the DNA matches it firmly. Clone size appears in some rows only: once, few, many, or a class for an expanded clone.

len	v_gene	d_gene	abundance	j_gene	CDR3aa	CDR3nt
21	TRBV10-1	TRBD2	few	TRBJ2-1	CASSESPLTSGGSRSYNEQFF	TGCGCCAGCAGTGAGTCCCCCCTGACTAGCGGGGGATCCAGGTCCTACAATGAGCAGTTCTTC
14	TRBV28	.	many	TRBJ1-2	CASSFATFNYGYTF	TGTGCCAGCAGTTTCGCCACCTTTAACTATGGCTACACCTTC
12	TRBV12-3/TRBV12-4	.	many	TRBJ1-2	CASSLGPYGYTF	TGTGCCAGCAGTTTAGGCCCCTATGGCTACACCTTC
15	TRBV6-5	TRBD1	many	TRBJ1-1	CASSYSRQGKTEAFF	TGTGCCAGCAGTTACTCGAGACAGGGGAAAACTGAAGCTTTCTTT
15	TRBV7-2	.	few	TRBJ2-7	CASSSNRARSYEQYF	TGTGCCAGCAGCTCCAACAGGGCCCGCTCCTACGAGCAGTACTTC
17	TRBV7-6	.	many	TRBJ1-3	CASSPRGKASSGNTIYF	TGTGCCAGCAGCCCGAGGGGAAAGGCCAGCTCTGGAAACACCATATATTTT
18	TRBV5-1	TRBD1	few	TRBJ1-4	CASSLTTGGVPTNEKLFF	TGCGCCAGCAGCCTTACCACAGGGGGTGTGCCAACTAATGAAAAACTGTTTTTT
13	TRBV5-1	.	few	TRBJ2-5	CASSLWSQETQYF	TGCGCCAGCAGCTTGTGGTCCCAAGAGACCCAGTACTTC
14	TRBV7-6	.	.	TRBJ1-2	CASSPRGTAYGYTF	TGTGCCAGCAGCCCCCGTGGAACCGCCTATGGCTACACCTTC
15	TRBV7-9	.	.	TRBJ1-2	CASSLSGDRNYGYTF	TGTGCCAGCAGCTTAAGCGGGGATCGTAACTATGGCTACACCTTC
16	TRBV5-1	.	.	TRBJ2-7	CASSLRPSSNGGEQYF	TGCGCCAGCAGCTTACGACCCTCTTCCAATGGCGGCGAGCAGTACTTC
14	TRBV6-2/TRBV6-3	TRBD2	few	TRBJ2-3	CASRPSGGTDTQYF	TGTGCCAGCAGGCCCAGCGGGGGCACAGATACGCAGTATTTT
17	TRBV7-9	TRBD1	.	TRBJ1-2	CASSLATVDRCCYGYTF	TGTGCCAGCAGCTTAGCGACGGTGGACAGGTGCTGCTATGGCTACACCTTC
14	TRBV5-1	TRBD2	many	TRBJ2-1	CASSLRGLANEQFF	TGCGCCAGCAGCTTGCGGGGACTAGCGAATGAGCAGTTCTTC
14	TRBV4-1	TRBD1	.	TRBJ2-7	CASSRDSTAYEQYF	TGCGCCAGCAGCCGGGACAGCACCGCCTACGAGCAGTACTTC
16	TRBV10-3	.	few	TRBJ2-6	CAISGGRTTGANVLTF	TGTGCCATCAGTGGGGGGCGGACTACTGGGGCCAACGTCCTGACTTTC
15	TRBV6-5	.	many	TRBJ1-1	CASSYSVRGNTEAFF	TGTGCCAGCAGTTACTCGGTCAGGGGGAACACTGAAGCTTTCTTT
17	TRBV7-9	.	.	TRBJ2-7	CASSLTPPRDTTYEQYF	TGTGCCAGCAGCTTAACCCCACCCCGGGACACCACCTACGAGCAGTACTTC
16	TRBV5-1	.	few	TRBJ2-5	CASSLPGRRWKETQYF	TGCGCCAGCAGCTTGCCGGGCCGACGGTGGAAAGAGACCCAGTACTTC
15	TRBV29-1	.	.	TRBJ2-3	CSVEDLRRVGHTQYF	TGCAGCGTTGAAGATCTTCGGAGGGTGGGGCATACGCAGTATTTT
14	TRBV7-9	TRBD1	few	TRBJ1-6	CASSFDRGNSPLHF	TGTGCCAGCAGCTTTGACAGGGGTAATTCACCCCTCCACTTT
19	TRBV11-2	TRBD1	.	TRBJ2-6	CASSLGGGTGSSGANVLTF	TGTGCCAGCAGCTTAGGGGGGGGGACAGGGAGCTCTGGGGCCAACGTCCTGACTTTC
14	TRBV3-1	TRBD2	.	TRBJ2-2	CASSQGLAGGELFF	TGTGCCAGCAGCCAAGGACTAGCGGGCGGGGAGCTGTTTTTT
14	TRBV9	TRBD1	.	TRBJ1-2	CASTSRDRGFGYTF	TGTGCCAGCACCTCCCGGGACAGGGGATTTGGCTACACCTTC
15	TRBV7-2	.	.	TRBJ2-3	CASSSASHSTDTQYF	TGTGCCAGCAGCTCAGCATCCCATAGCACAGATACGCAGTATTTT
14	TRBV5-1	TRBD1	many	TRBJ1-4	CASSLRDRNEKLFF	TGCGCCAGCAGCTTGCGGGACAGAAATGAAAAACTGTTTTTT
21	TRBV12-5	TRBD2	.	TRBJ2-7	CASGLPGLSTRLAGAAYEQYF	TGTGCTAGTGGTTTGCCGGGACTCTCCACCCGACTAGCGGGGGCCGCCTACGAGCAGTACTTC
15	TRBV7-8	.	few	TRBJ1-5	CASSPYGWGNQPQHF	TGTGCCAGCAGCCCTTATGGATGGGGAAATCAGCCCCAGCATTTT
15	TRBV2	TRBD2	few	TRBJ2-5	CASAAPSGAQETQYF	TGTGCCAGCGCCGCCCCTAGCGGGGCCCAAGAGACCCAGTACTTC
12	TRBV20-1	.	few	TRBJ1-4	CSAQEVGGKLFF	TGCAGTGCGCAAGAGGTGGGAGGAAAACTGTTTTTT
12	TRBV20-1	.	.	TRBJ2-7	CSARDPGDEQYF	TGCAGTGCTAGAGATCCCGGTGACGAGCAGTACTTC
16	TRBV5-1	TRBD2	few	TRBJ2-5	CASSLAGLAGGETQYF	TGCGCCAGCAGCTTGGCGGGACTAGCGGGAGGAGAGACCCAGTACTTC
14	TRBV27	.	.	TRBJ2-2	CASMPGQNTGELFF	TGTGCCAGCATGCCGGGACAGAACACCGGGGAGCTGTTTTTT
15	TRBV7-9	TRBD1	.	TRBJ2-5	CASRFGQGPQETQYF	TGTGCCAGCAGGTTTGGACAGGGACCTCAGGAGACCCAGTACTTC
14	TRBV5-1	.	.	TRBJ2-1	CASSLVGVYNEQFF	TGCGCCAGCAGCTTGGTCGGGGTTTACAATGAGCAGTTCTTC
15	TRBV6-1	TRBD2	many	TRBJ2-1	CASSPRPSGSNEQFF	TGTGCCAGCAGCCCTCGTCCTAGCGGGAGTAATGAGCAGTTCTTC
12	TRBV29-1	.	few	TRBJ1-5	CSVATGNQPQHF	TGCAGCGTTGCGACGGGGAATCAGCCCCAGCATTTT
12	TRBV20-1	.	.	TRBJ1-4	CSAGQFSEKLFF	TGCAGTGCTGGACAGTTTAGTGAAAAACTGTTTTTT
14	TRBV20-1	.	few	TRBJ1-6	CSANSGTPNSPLHF	TGCAGTGCCAATTCCGGGACTCCGAATTCACCCCTCCACTTT
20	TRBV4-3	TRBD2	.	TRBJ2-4	CASSQDLRSGGARAKNIQYF	TGCGCCAGCAGCCAAGATCTAAGAAGCGGGGGGGCCCGGGCCAAAAACATTCAGTACTTC
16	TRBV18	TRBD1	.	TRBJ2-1	CASSPKNRGAYNEQFF	TGTGCCAGCTCACCCAAAAACAGGGGGGCATACAATGAGCAGTTCTTC
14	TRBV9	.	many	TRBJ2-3	CASSDLLEKDTQYF	TGTGCCAGCAGCGACCTCTTAGAGAAAGATACGCAGTATTTT
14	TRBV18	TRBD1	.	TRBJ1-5	CASSSTGGDQPQHF	TGTGCCAGCTCATCGACAGGGGGAGATCAGCCCCAGCATTTT
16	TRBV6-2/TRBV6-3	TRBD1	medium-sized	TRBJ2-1	CASRAGGTPSYNEQFF	TGTGCCAGCAGGGCAGGGGGTACCCCCTCCTACAATGAGCAGTTCTTC
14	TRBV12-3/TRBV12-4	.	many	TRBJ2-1	CASSFRGSYNEQFF	TGTGCCAGCAGTTTTAGGGGGTCCTACAATGAGCAGTTCTTC
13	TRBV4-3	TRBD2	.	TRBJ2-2	CASSRLADGELFF	TGCGCCAGCAGCCGACTAGCGGACGGGGAGCTGTTTTTT
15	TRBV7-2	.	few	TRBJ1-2	CASSLRVGGFYGYTF	TGTGCCAGCAGCCTCCGGGTGGGGGGGTTCTATGGCTACACCTTC
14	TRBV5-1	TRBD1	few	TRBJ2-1	CASSLDGQGSEQFF	TGCGCCAGCAGCTTGGATGGACAGGGATCCGAGCAGTTCTTC
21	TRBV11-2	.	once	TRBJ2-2	CASSLEGGLTGMIQEGGELFF	TGTGCCAGCAGCCTAGAGGGGGGGCTGACAGGGATGATACAAGAGGGCGGGGAGCTGTTTTTT
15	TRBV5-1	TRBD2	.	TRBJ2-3	CASSLAASGGVTQYF	TGCGCCAGCAGCTTGGCCGCTAGCGGGGGCGTTACGCAGTATTTT
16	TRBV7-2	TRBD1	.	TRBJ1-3	CASSFRGRRPKDTIYF	TGTGCCAGCAGCTTCAGGGGGCGCAGGCCCAAGGACACCATATATTTT
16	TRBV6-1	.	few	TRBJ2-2	CASSPTGTTNTGELFF	TGTGCCAGCAGTCCGACCGGGACAACGAACACCGGGGAGCTGTTTTTT
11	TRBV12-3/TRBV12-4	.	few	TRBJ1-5	CASSSSGPQHF	TGTGCCAGCAGTTCCTCGGGGCCCCAGCATTTT
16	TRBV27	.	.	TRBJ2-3	CASSFHRQSSTDTQYF	TGTGCCAGCAGTTTTCATAGACAGTCTAGCACAGATACGCAGTATTTT
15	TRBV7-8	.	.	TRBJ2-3	CASSLPYRDTDTQYF	TGTGCCAGCAGCTTGCCCTACCGAGACACAGATACGCAGTATTTT
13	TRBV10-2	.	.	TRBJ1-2	CASSVRGGYGYTF	TGCGCCAGCAGTGTCCGGGGAGGCTATGGCTACACCTTC
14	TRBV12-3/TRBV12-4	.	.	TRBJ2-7	CASSQTEASYEQYF	TGTGCCAGCAGTCAGACAGAAGCTTCCTACGAGCAGTACTTC
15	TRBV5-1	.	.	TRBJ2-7	CASSLRGGASYEQYF	TGCGCCAGCAGCTTGAGGGGGGGGGCATCCTACGAGCAGTACTTC
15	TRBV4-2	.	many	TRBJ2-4	CASSRDSPAKNIQYF	TGTGCCAGCAGCCGTGACAGTCCTGCCAAAAACATTCAGTACTTC
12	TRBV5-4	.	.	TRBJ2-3	CASSSGGDTQYF	TGTGCCAGCAGCTCGGGCGGAGATACGCAGTATTTT